This passage covers 13 T cell receptor beta chains from one sample sequenced in a study of CD8+ T cells in alopecia areata. The treatment denotes: oral pan-JAK inhibitor, 5-10 mg twice daily. RNA was extracted and reverse transcribed into cDNA as the sequencing template. Profiling relied on immunoSEQ multiplex PCR, and the TCRdb table lists in-frame clones only, not all of them. The table lists 70,000 or so clones, 29% of them singletons. The source was CD8+ T cells sorted from blood, collected at week 4, from a patient treated with tofacitinib. The receptor source for this set is a human donor with alopecia areata.

This clone was seen a handful of times. J is TRBJ1-3 and V is TRBV13; unclear D gene. Germline V gene data show CDR1 as PRHDT and CDR2 as FYEKMQ (reference sequence). This CDR3 is 11 amino acids long. The germline V and J ends were trimmed by 4 bases and 8 bases, with 6 bases remaining between them. CDR3 DNA sequence: TGTGCCAGCAGCTCTTCGGACACCATATATTTT. It codes for CASSSSDTIYF.

This rearrangement joins TRBV6-5 to TRBJ2-3; D is unresolved. Germline V CDR1 and CDR2: MNHEY, SVGAGI. Trimming stripped 5 bases from V and 3 bases from J, with 9 bases between. This CDR3 is built from 13 residues. The CDR3 coding sequence is TGTGCCAGCAGTGAAGTTTGGACAGATACGCAGTATTTT. Protein product: CASSEVWTDTQYF.

This chain joins TRBV25-1 and TRBJ2-5; the match to TRBD1 covers 7 bases. Trimming cost V 0 bases and J 0 bases; bases outside gene matches: 4. Per the germline V gene, CDR1 is MGHDK and CDR2 is SYGVNS. This CDR3 has 16 amino acids. CDR3 nucleotides: TGTGCCAGCAGTGAATACGGGACAGCGTACCAAGAGACCCAGTACTTC. Amino acid sequence: CASSEYGTAYQETQYF.

This clone has only a few counts. The V call is TRBV9, the J call TRBJ2-1, with a weak D call TRBD2 (6 bases). CDR1 is SGDLS, CDR2 YYNGEE, per germline. This CDR3 has 14 amino acids. V lost 3 bases and J lost 5, with 12 bases in between. The CDR3 reads CASSGPGLNNEQFF. CDR3 in DNA: TGTGCCAGCAGCGGGCCGGGACTTAACAATGAGCAGTTCTTC. The complete variable domain, with remaining parts taken from reference TRBV9 and TRBJ2-1, reads DSGVTQTPKHLITATGQRVTLRCSPRSGDLSVYWYQQSLDQGLQFLIQYYNGEERAKGNILERFSAQQFPDLHSELNLSSLELGDSALYFCASSGPGLNNEQFFGPGTRLTVL.

The chain couples TRBV29-1 to TRBJ1-2, with D perhaps matching TRBD1 (5 bases). The CDR3 spans 14 residues. The germline V gene encodes CDR1 SQVTM and CDR2 ANQGSEA. V shed 5 bases and J shed 3 bases, with 16 bases lying between them. CDR3 region: CSVSAGPSYYGYTF. For the CDR3, the DNA is TGCAGCGTTTCTGCGGGACCCAGTTACTATGGCTACACCTTC.

The chain recombines TRBV6-1 with TRBJ2-2, with D perhaps TRBD1 (6 bases). The V and J ends lost 6 bases and 8 bases respectively, with 25 bases between them. Per germline, CDR1 MNHNS and CDR2 SASEGT. The CDR3 spans 17 residues. In DNA, the CDR3 is TGTGCCAGCAGCGAAAGGGGGATCAGGGGAAGATCTGGGGAGCTGTTTTTT. This codes for CASSERGIRGRSGELFF.

The rearrangement joins TRBV6-1 to TRBJ2-7; a weak D match, TRBD2 (6 bases). V gave up 2 bases and J gave up 3 bases, with 14 bases separating them. Germline CDR1 is MNHNS and CDR2 is SASEGT. CDR3 length equals 15 residues. This chain's CDR3 is CASSEWRSGDYEQYF. The CDR3 DNA is TGTGCCAGCAGTGAATGGCGTAGCGGAGACTACGAGCAGTACTTC.

The rearrangement uses TRBV29-1 and TRBJ1-1; D is unresolved. V was shortened by 1 base and J by 7 bases, with 7 bases between the two germline ends. The length of the CDR3 is 11 residues. Germline V gene data show CDR1 as SQVTM and CDR2 as ANQGSEA. The CDR3 DNA reads as TGCAGCGTTGAAGCCGGGTATGAAGCTTTCTTT. It specifies CSVEAGYEAFF.

In its sample, this clone was seen a few times. This sequence joins TRBV9 and TRBJ2-7; D is unresolved. Germline CDR1 SGDLS, CDR2 YYNGEE. This CDR3 spans 12 amino acids. The V end was cut by 4 bases, the J end by 3 bases, with 8 bases between. In DNA form, the CDR3 reads TGTGCCAGCAGCTCGGACCACTACGAGCAGTACTTC. It yields the protein CASSSDHYEQYF.

Points on this clone: Other nucleotide sequences from this sample produce the same CDR3. The CDR3: CSVTGGSSYNEQFF. Here the CDR3 DNA reads TGCAGCGTTACCGGGGGGAGCTCCTACAATGAGCAGTTCTTC. The chain employs TRBV29-1 and TRBJ2-1, with 7 bases identical to TRBD2. Germline trimming cut 5 bases from V and 0 bases from J; bases unmatched to any gene: 4. The germline V gene has CDR1 SQVTM and CDR2 ANQGSEA. This CDR3 spans 14 amino acids.

This clone came up a few times. V is TRBV5-1 and J is TRBJ2-3; 9 bases are a match to TRBD1. The CDR3 has 15 residues. Germline V CDR1 and CDR2: SGHRS, YFSETQ. Germline trimming cut 4 bases from V and 5 bases from J; bases unmatched to any gene: 8. DNA of the CDR3: TGCGCCAGCAGCCCTTACAGGGGGCAGGGAGATACGCAGTATTTT. As protein: CASSPYRGQGDTQYF.

A single count supports this clone. V gene TRBV5-1 combines with J gene TRBJ2-5; 11 bases line up with TRBD2. CDR1 is SGHRS, CDR2 YFSETQ, per germline. This CDR3 comprises 14 residues. The V segment lost 3 bases and the J segment 2 bases; nucleotides outside the gene matches: 0. CDR3 loop: CASSWTSGQETQYF. DNA of the CDR3: TGCGCCAGCAGCTGGACTAGCGGGCAAGAGACCCAGTACTTC. The whole variable domain, filled in from reference TRBV5-1 and TRBJ2-5, reads KAGVTQTPRYLIKTRGQQVTLSCSPISGHRSVSWYQQTPGQGLQFLFEYFSETQRNKGNFPGRFSGRQFSNSRSEMNVSTLELGDSALYLCASSWTSGQETQYFGPGTRLLVL.

The J gene is TRBJ2-7, the V gene TRBV4-1; 7 positions agree with TRBD1. The V gene end was trimmed by 1 base and the J gene end by 6 bases; junction bases not matched to a gene: 6. The CDR3 is 14 amino acids. Looked up from germline, CDR1 is MGHRA and CDR2 is YSYEKL. CDR3 sequence (DNA): TGCGCCAGCAGCCAAGGGGACAGAACCCCCGAGCAGTACTTC. Protein: CASSQGDRTPEQYF.